The 4 T cell receptor beta chains below were found in one sample sequenced in a study of CD8 T cells in ankylosing spondylitis. Study-level findings and limits: Blood of patients with ankylosing spondylitis appeared to be characterized by a TCR beta motif of several highly homologous variants.

No antigens are known for them. TCRdb independently ran MiXCR on the 5' RACE reads; one entry per CDR3 protein. The sample has fewer than 550,000 distinct CDR3 sequences, less than 6% seen once; the top ten hold under 4.5%. Material: blood, either unsorted or a sorted T cell fraction (not recorded which). The receptors shown here come from a male donor with ankylosing spondylitis.

This clonotype was counted at least ten times. The gene calls are TRBV5-1 and TRBJ2-3, with D tentatively TRBD1 or TRBD2 (6 bases each). V lost 3 bases, J lost 5 bases, and 19 bases lay in between. This CDR3 region has 16 residues. The germline V gene has CDR1 SGHRS and CDR2 YFSETQ. CDR3 in amino acids: CASSSRWGRGGDTQYF. Written as DNA, the CDR3 is TGCGCCAGCAGCTCGAGGTGGGGCAGGGGAGGAGATACGCAGTATTTT.

This clonotype was recorded many times. The chain has TRBV6-5 and TRBJ2-1; D may match TRBD1 or TRBD2 (5 bases each). V shed 2 bases and J shed 3 bases, with 17 bases lying between them. Looked up from germline, CDR1 is MNHEY and CDR2 is SVGAGI. This CDR3 region has 17 residues. The CDR3 sequence is CASSYGTSTYVYNEQFF. The CDR3 bases are TGTGCCAGCAGTTACGGGACCTCAACTTATGTCTACAATGAGCAGTTCTTC.

This clonotype was seen ten or more times. The chain couples TRBV20-1 to TRBJ1-6; D may be TRBD1 (6 bases). Germline V gene sequence: CDR1 DFQATT, CDR2 SNEGSKA (reference sequence). The length of the CDR3 is 15 residues. With 3 bases removed from V and 6 bases from J, the gap between germline ends came to 15 bases. CDR3 residues: CSASVRGRGNSPLHF. The CDR3 region has the DNA TGCAGTGCTAGTGTTAGGGGCAGGGGTAATTCACCCCTCCACTTT.

This clonotype was picked up many times. The chain recombines TRBV10-3 with TRBJ2-3; D possibly corresponds to TRBD2 (6 bases). CDR1 ENHRY and CDR2 SYGVKD come from the germline V gene. CDR3 size: 12 residues. The germline V and J ends were trimmed by 6 bases and 4 bases, with 8 bases remaining between them. The CDR3 loop is CAIREGSDTQYF. CDR3 in DNA: TGTGCCATCAGGGAGGGGTCAGATACGCAGTATTTT.